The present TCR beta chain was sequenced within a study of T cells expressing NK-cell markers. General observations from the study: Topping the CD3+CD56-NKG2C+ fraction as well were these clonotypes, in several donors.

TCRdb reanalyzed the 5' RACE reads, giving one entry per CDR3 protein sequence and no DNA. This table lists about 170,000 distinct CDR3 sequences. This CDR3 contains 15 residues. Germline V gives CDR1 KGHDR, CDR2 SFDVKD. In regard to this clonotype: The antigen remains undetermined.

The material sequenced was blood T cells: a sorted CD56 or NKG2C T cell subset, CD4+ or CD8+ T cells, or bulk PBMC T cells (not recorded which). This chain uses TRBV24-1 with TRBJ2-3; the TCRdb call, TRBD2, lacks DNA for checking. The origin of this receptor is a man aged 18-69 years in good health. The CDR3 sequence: CATSPGRATRSTQYF.